Listed below are T cell receptor beta chains from one sample, sequenced in a study of blood T cell repertoires in COVID-19. TCRdb's copy holds only in-frame clones and misses some; the assay was immunoSEQ multiplex PCR. The table shows around 100,000 clones, with roughly 87% occurring only once. Sequencing was carried out using peripheral blood. All receptors derive from a woman older than 75 in a cohort sampled during active COVID-19. Both conserved end residues are part of each CDR3. The D gene is left open where the match is weak. Size values are once, few and many counts, or a class for expanded clones, and some rows have none.

d_call j_call clone_size v_call cdr3_nt cdr3_aa
TRBD1 TRBJ2-5 NA TRBV5-5 TGTGCCAGCAGTCTAGGACAGGGGGCGGTTGAGACCCAGTACTTC CASSLGQGAVETQYF
NA TRBJ2-1 few TRBV7-2 TGTGCCAGCAGCCCGTCCTTAGCTAGAGGGGGGGCGCAGCAGTTCTTC CASSPSLARGGAQQFF
NA TRBJ2-5 NA TRBV2 TGTGCCAGCAGCCAACAGACCGAGACCCAGTACTTC CASSQQTETQYF
NA TRBJ1-3 NA TRBV18 TGTGCCAGCTCACCATCGCAAGGGGTTGCTGGAAACACCATATATTTT CASSPSQGVAGNTIYF
TRBD2 TRBJ2-1 NA TRBV2 TGTGCCAGCCATGGACTAGCGAAGAATGAGCAGTTCTTC CASHGLAKNEQFF
NA TRBJ1-1 NA TRBV12-3/TRBV12-4 TGTGCCAGCAGTTTCGGACAGAACACTGAAGCTTTCTTT CASSFGQNTEAFF
TRBD1 TRBJ2-6 NA TRBV19 TGTGCCAGTGACAGGGGTACCGGGGCCAACGTCCTGACTTTC CASDRGTGANVLTF
TRBD1 TRBJ2-3 NA TRBV14 TGTGCCAGCAGCCAAAGGGGGCGCTCCACAGATACGCAGTATTTT CASSQRGRSTDTQYF
NA TRBJ1-2 once TRBV4-1 TGCGCCAGCAGCCAAGATAACGGGGGTCCCTATGGCTACACCTTC CASSQDNGGPYGYTF
NA TRBJ1-1 NA TRBV14 TGTGCCAGCAGCCAAGAAGTAGGGGCAGCTTTCTTT CASSQEVGAAFF
TRBD2 TRBJ2-7 NA TRBV18 TGTGCCAGCTCACCCCTAGCGGGAGTAGGGTACGAGCAGTACTTC CASSPLAGVGYEQYF
NA TRBJ2-1 few TRBV11-2 TGTGCCAGCAGCTCCCTTAGTGGCAGACACTACAATGAGCAGTTCTTC CASSSLSGRHYNEQFF
TRBD1 TRBJ1-2 once TRBV5-1 TGCGCCAGCAGCTCGAGGACAGGGGATATTAACTATGGCTACACCTTC CASSSRTGDINYGYTF
NA TRBJ2-2 once TRBV5-1 TGCGCCAGCAGCACCAACACCAACACCGGGGAGCTGTTTTTT CASSTNTNTGELFF